This T cell receptor beta chain derives from a study of monozygotic twins with inflammatory bowel disease. Per donor there was one draw, yielding a blood sample of roughly 2.6 ml. Researchers isolated total RNA from whole blood without sorting T cells. The CDR3 totals 13 residues. Germline V gene data show CDR1 as MDHEN and CDR2 as SYDVKM. UMIs with a 6-nucleotide sample barcode were added by template switching. TCRdb processed the 5' RACE reads again and assigns one entry to each CDR3 protein, with no DNA. Its listing shows fewer than 150,000 distinct CDR3 sequences. The TCR originated in a human donor with ulcerative colitis or Crohn's disease, or a healthy co-twin of an affected twin (not recorded which). The chain is built from TRBV28 and TRBJ2-1; TCRdb's D gene call, TRBD1, goes unchecked for lack of DNA. Sequencing was carried out using blood. CDR3 residues: CASSLDSYNEQFF.